The clone carrying this TCR beta chain was observed a few times. Its antigen is not known. TCRdb reprocessed the RT-PCR reads via MiXCR and lists one record per CDR3 protein. The sample includes 650,000 to 800,000 distinct CDR3 sequences, roughly 14% seen only once; the top ten take around 6.5%. The record originates from a study of response to subunit inactivated influenza vaccine. The study, taken as a whole, reports: There was a suggestion from the authors that each seasonal influenza vaccination recruits few new T cells.

The CDR3 spans 16 residues. V was trimmed by 7 bases and J by 6 bases, leaving 22 bases between them. The chain is built from TRBV12-3 or TRBV12-4 and TRBJ2-1; tentative D call: TRBD1 (7 bases). The clonotype comes from a man aged 45 to 65 who received an inactivated influenza vaccine. The specimen was PBMCs from blood, collected roughly 15 days before vaccination. The CDR3 sequence is CASKIPGGQGPNEQFF. The CDR3 coding sequence is TGTGCCAGCAAAATACCAGGGGGGCAGGGACCCAATGAGCAGTTCTTC.